The sequence of this T cell receptor beta chain was determined in a study of cytomegalovirus exposure and HLA in healthy donors. Looking at the study overall: Later analysis reported that the approximately 120 validation repertoires shared the platform of the approximately 620 first-cohort repertoires.

The data were produced by immunoSEQ multiplex PCR, yet TCRdb's version contains in-frame clones alone and is incomplete. Among around 150,000 clones listed, 70% to 85% were seen once. V was clipped by 4 bases and J by 2 bases, with 6 bases between them. Germline CDR1 reads MNHEY; CDR2 reads SMNVEV (reference sequence). There are 14 residues in the CDR3. Turning to this clone: The antigen is unknown.

Study observations and caveats: Most TCR sequences were rare, but some public TCRs occurred in many donors. Cytomegalovirus status was reportedly diagnosed by the classifier with high sensitivity and specificity.

The chain carries TRBV27 and TRBJ1-6; D is perhaps TRBD1 (5 bases). This TCR came from a man younger than 40 in good health and CMV-seropositive. Material: PBMCs. The CDR3 spells CASSWTTYNSPLHF. As DNA, the CDR3 is TGTGCCAGCAGTTGGACAACCTATAATTCACCCCTCCACTTT.